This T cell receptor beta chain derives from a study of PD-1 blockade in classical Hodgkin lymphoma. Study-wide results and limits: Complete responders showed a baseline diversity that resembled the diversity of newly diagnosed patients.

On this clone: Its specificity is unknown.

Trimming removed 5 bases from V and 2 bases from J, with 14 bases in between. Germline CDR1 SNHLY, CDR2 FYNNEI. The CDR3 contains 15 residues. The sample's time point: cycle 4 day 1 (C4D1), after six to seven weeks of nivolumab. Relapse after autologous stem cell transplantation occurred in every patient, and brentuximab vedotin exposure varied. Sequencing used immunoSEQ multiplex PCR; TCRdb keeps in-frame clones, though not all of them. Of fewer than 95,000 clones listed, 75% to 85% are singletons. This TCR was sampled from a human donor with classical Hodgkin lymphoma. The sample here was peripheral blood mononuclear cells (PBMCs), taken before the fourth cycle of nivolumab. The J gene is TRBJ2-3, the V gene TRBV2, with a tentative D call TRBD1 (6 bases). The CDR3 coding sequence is TGTGCCAGCAGTAAGTTAGGACAGTACACAGATACGCAGTATTTT. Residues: CASSKLGQYTDTQYF. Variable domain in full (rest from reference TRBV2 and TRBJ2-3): EPEVTQTPSHQVTQMGQEVILRCVPISNHLYFYWYRQILGQKVEFLVSFYNNEISEKSEIFDDQFSVERPDGSNFTLKIRSTKLEDSAMYFCASSKLGQYTDTQYFGPGTRLTVL.